This T cell receptor (beta chain) was sequenced during a study of response to subunit inactivated influenza vaccine. Study-wide points: The study's authors posited that every seasonal influenza vaccination enlists few new T cells.

This clonotype came up a few times. The antigen is unknown. Germline lookup yields CDR1 LGHNA and CDR2 YSLEER. The CDR3 consists of 15 residues. Trimming pared 1 base from V and 0 bases from J, leaving 10 bases between. TCRdb used MiXCR to reprocess the RT-PCR reads, holding one entry per CDR3 protein. The top ten hold roughly a tenth of the sample, which has 800,000 or so distinct CDR3 sequences, around 20% seen once. This rearrangement joins TRBV4-3 to TRBJ2-7; the D gene is possibly TRBD1 (5 bases). The specimen was PBMCs from blood, collected roughly 5 days after vaccination. The clonotype originates from a man aged 50 to 59 who received an inactivated influenza vaccine. The CDR3 nucleotides are TGCGCCAGCAGCCAAGTTGTGGACAACTCCTACGAGCAGTACTTC. It encodes CASSQVVDNSYEQYF.